This T cell receptor (beta chain) came from a study of cytotoxic CD8 clonotypes in ibrutinib-treated CLL. TCRdb keeps only in-frame clones here, not all; method: immunoSEQ multiplex PCR. The sample lists roughly 51,000 clones; roughly 53% were seen once. Germline V CDR1 and CDR2: SGHTA, FQGNSA. This CDR3 contains 17 residues. V lost 5 bases and J lost 2; bases outside the gene matches: 13. This TCR derives from a human donor with chronic lymphocytic leukemia. This specimen was PBMCs, taken after 12 months of ibrutinib treatment. The gene calls are TRBV7-2 and TRBJ2-5; 8 nucleotides line up with TRBD2. DNA of the CDR3: TGTGCCAGCAGCATCACGCGGGTTAGCGGGAAACAAGAGACCCAGTACTTC. Translation: CASSITRVSGKQETQYF.